This note documents a single TCR beta chain sequence. Authors' methods: From reference gene primer amplification, estimates of nucleated cell counts were derived. Repertoires were generated with immunoSEQ multiplex PCR, while TCRdb's copy carries only in-frame clones and drops some. For V, J and clone size, that table is used; D and trimming come from the DNA. The sample lists about 240,000 clones, approximately 78% seen once, with 9.5% to 15% in the top ten. CDR1 SGHRS and CDR2 YFSETQ come from the germline V gene. V was clipped by 4 bases and J by 1 base, with 17 bases between them. The CDR3 has 17 residues. The data were obtained in a study of blood T cell repertoires in COVID-19. Study details: Acute and convalescent COVID-19 samples came from the United States, Italy and Spain.

The clonotype was recovered from an older woman with active or convalescent COVID-19. The sample taken for sequencing was peripheral blood. The rearrangement joins TRBV5-1 to TRBJ2-2; weak D call: TRBD2 (5 bases). CDR3 amino acids: CASSLSDSQQNTGELFF. The DNA for the CDR3 is TGCGCCAGCAGCCTGTCGGACTCTCAACAGAACACCGGGGAGCTGTTTTTT.